This entry features one TCR beta chain sequence. It lacks a known antigen. The record has no base qualities; no much larger clone is one base away. The sample originates from a study of radiation and T cells in renal cell carcinoma (dated by TCRdb to the early 2020s). Regarding the complete study: In total, about 51 samples underwent TCR beta sequencing: 25 or so tumors plus 27 peripheral blood samples. The last blood draw occurred 4 weeks after radiation, at the same time as nephrectomy. A total of about 3.8 million unique CDR3 nucleotide sequences, encoding around 2.7 million unique CDR3 amino acid sequences, were found across all 55 or so samples. Broad study findings and their caveats: Blood repertoire dynamics were not followed beyond 4 weeks after treatment. Because the trial had a single-armed design, the trial could not examine how radiation dose or scheduling affected the TCR repertoire. Top tumor clonotypes rose in blood from baseline to 2 weeks post-radiation, then contracted by 4 weeks, suggesting transient expansion of tumor-resident clones. No pretreatment tumor biopsies were available, so the baseline intratumoral presence of clonotypes could not be determined.

From the germline V gene, CDR1 is SGDLS and CDR2 is YYNGEE. Relative to germline, V is 0 bases shorter and J is 3 bases shorter, with 13 bases between their ends. The CDR3 has 15 amino acids, counting the end cysteine and phenylalanine. Just the 45-base CDR3 DNA is kept, in frame starting at base 1. The time point label corresponds to: blood 4 weeks post-SBRT, at nephrectomy. Interpreted using the paper, the treatment or condition label stands for: 15 Gy SBRT to primary tumor, nephrectomy 4 weeks later. The samples were obtained from a clinical trial, where primary renal cell carcinomas were treated with 15 Gy stereotactic body radiation therapy and then removed by nephrectomy 4 weeks afterward. Serial peripheral blood from radiation-treated patients was sampled at baseline, 2 weeks and 4 weeks after SBRT to track tumor-enriched clonotypes. Every patient's renal cell carcinoma showed clear cell pathology. The QIAamp DNA Blood Mini Kit (Qiagen) was used to prepare genomic DNA for TCR sequencing. Samples were included in the analyses only if all quality control checks were passed.

Following the manufacturer's recommendations, the immunoSEQ kit was used to generate TCR beta libraries from genomic DNA. For library preparation, a first multiplex PCR was performed with proprietary primers, followed by a second PCR in which unique barcodes were added, and bead cleanups were performed after each round. Each sample batch included a kit-provided positive control reaction and a negative control reaction. The final libraries were assessed on an Agilent 4200 TapeStation D1000 ScreenTape, pooled by volume, and quantified by qPCR. Sequencing ran on an Illumina NextSeq500 with a MidOutput 150-cycle cartridge, using 156 Read1 and 15 Index1 cycles with kit custom primers. The pooled library was loaded at about 0.93 pM with approximately 18% PhiX control spiked in. The authors' pipeline ran thus. Vendor-processed data were analyzed in R, with a clonotype defined as all T cells sharing the same CDR3 nucleotide sequence. In the clone abundance analyses, frequencies were normalized to the 10,000 most abundant clones in each sample. Public T cell clones, which averaged fewer than five per sample, were removed prior to analysis. Tumor-enriched and baseline blood-enriched clonotypes were defined by at least a 32-fold difference in abundance between compartments. A beta-binomial differential abundance model was used to identify clonotypes that expanded or contracted between blood time points. Similarity between tumor and blood repertoires was quantified using the Baroni-Urbani and Buser coefficient, and groups were compared with two-tailed Wilcoxon tests in R. The source is immuneACCESS, and TCRdb retained only in-frame sequences with V and J called. Part of the clones is not carried over; for the studies checked, unresolved V genes explain less than half of this, and the remainder is unexplained. For V, J and clone size, that table is used; D and trimming come from the DNA. This sample comprises 150,000 to 200,000 clones, about 88% of them detected only once. The ten largest clones capture 11% of the sample.

The sample in question was blood, obtained from a patient whose treatment included radiotherapy and nephrectomy. The clonotype was recovered from a woman between 50 and 59 years old with renal cell carcinoma. This sequence uses TRBV9 and TRBJ2-7; too little of a D gene remains to name it. The DNA reads as follows: TGTGCCAGCAGCGTAGGGATTTCCCCCAACTACGAGCAGTACTTC. Its coded protein is CASSVGISPNYEQYF. Beyond the CDR3, the reference TRBV9 and TRBJ2-7 genes provide the residues; the full variable domain reads: DSGVTQTPKHLITATGQRVTLRCSPRSGDLSVYWYQQSLDQGLQFLIQYYNGEERAKGNILERFSAQQFPDLHSELNLSSLELGDSALYFCASSVGISPNYEQYFGPGTRLTVT.